Presented here are 22 T cell receptor beta chains from one specimen sequenced in a study of blood T cell repertoires in COVID-19. The repertoire was sequenced with immunoSEQ multiplex PCR; TCRdb's copy has only in-frame clones and lacks some. The sample holds a few hundred thousand clones; 85% to 90% are singletons and the top ten take around 1.1%. The sample consisted of PBMCs or T cells enriched from blood (not recorded which). All receptors derive from a man under 40 who had recovered from COVID-19.

The V and J genes are TRBV6-6 and TRBJ2-5; the match to TRBD1 covers 7 bases. The V gene's germline CDR1 is MNHNY and CDR2 SVGAGI (reference sequence). Losses at the gene ends were 4 bases for V and 5 bases for J; bases not matched to a gene: 7. The CDR3 is 14 amino acids. CDR3 bases: TGTGCCAGCAGTTCACCGACAGGGTTGGAGACCCAGTACTTC. Translated, it gives CASSSPTGLETQYF.

The CDR3 loop is CASSVGLAASYNEQFF. CDR3 nucleotide sequence: TGTGCCAGCAGCGTAGGTCTAGCGGCATCCTACAATGAGCAGTTCTTC. V usage is TRBV9 and J usage is TRBJ2-1; 7 bases are a match to TRBD2. The CDR3 spans 16 residues. J lost 1 base, V lost 0 bases, and 4 bases had no gene match. CDR1 and CDR2 from the germline V gene are SGDLS and YYNGEE.

The chain couples TRBV6-1 to TRBJ2-2; 8 nucleotides match TRBD1. CDR3 size: 15 residues. Germline V gives CDR1 MNHNS, CDR2 SASEGT. V was clipped by 2 bases and J by 4 bases; unmatched bases: 3. The CDR3: CASSETGQGTGELFF. CDR3 sequence (DNA): TGTGCCAGCAGTGAAACCGGACAGGGCACCGGGGAGCTGTTTTTT.

The CDR3 is CASSLSGSANTGELFF. The CDR3 DNA is TGTGCCAGCAGCTTAAGTGGCAGCGCGAACACCGGGGAGCTGTTTTTT. The chain recombines TRBV7-2 with TRBJ2-2; D gene unclear. V shed 2 bases and J shed 0 bases, with 10 bases lying between them. CDR3 size: 16 residues. CDR1 is SGHTA, CDR2 FQGNSA, per germline.

CDR3 sequence (DNA): TGTGCCAGCAGTGAAGGAATTGGACAGGGGATAAGACAGCCCCAGCATTTT. Amino acid sequence: CASSEGIGQGIRQPQHF. The chain uses TRBV6-1 and TRBJ1-5, with TRBD1 matching over 9 bases. This CDR3 contains 17 residues. CDR1 and CDR2 from the germline V gene are MNHNS and SASEGT. V lost 1 base to trimming and J lost 7 bases; unmatched junction nucleotides: 11.

The chain is built from TRBV5-1 and TRBJ2-1; D is perhaps TRBD1 (6 bases). The CDR3 has 14 residues. Trimming took 1 base from V and 3 from J, leaving 8 bases between them. Germline CDR1 and CDR2: SGHRS and YFSETQ. CDR3 bases: TGCGCCAGCAGCTTGACAGGGCACTACAATGAGCAGTTCTTC. It specifies CASSLTGHYNEQFF.

The CDR3 loop is CSVSGTSGEQYF. For the CDR3, the DNA is TGCAGCGTGTCCGGGACTAGTGGCGAGCAGTACTTC. The gene calls are TRBV29-1 and TRBJ2-7, with TRBD2 matching over 8 bases. The CDR3 covers 12 residues. CDR1 is SQVTM and CDR2 is ANQGSEA in the germline V gene. Unmatched junction bases numbered 7, after V lost 6 bases and J lost 6 bases.

The rearrangement joins TRBV6-5 to TRBJ1-5; a possible D gene is TRBD1 (5 bases). Trimming removed 2 bases from V and 0 bases from J, with 5 bases in between. The CDR3 extends over 14 amino acids. CDR1 and CDR2 (germline): MNHEY, SVGAGI. CDR3 bases: TGTGCCAGCAGTTACGGGGCTAGCAATCAGCCCCAGCATTTT. This gives the protein CASSYGASNQPQHF.

This chain connects TRBV5-1 to TRBJ2-5, with TRBD2 matching over 13 bases. V shed 2 bases, J shed 2 bases, and the junction held 9 bases outside the gene matches. Germline CDR1 and CDR2: SGHRS and YFSETQ. The CDR3 is 18 residues long. The DNA for the CDR3 is TGCGCCAGCAGCTTCCTTGGACTAGCGGGAGTCGAACAAGAGACCCAGTACTTC. This codes for CASSFLGLAGVEQETQYF.

A word on this clone: Other DNA sequences in this sample translate to the same CDR3. This chain uses TRBV7-3 with TRBJ1-1; no definite D call. The germline V gene encodes CDR1 SGHTA and CDR2 FQGTGA. The CDR3 runs to 13 residues. V dropped 2 bases and J dropped 1 base, with 5 bases sitting between them. The CDR3 loop reads CASSLRENTEAFF. In DNA, the CDR3 is TGTGCCAGCAGCTTACGGGAGAACACTGAAGCTTTCTTT.

The chain employs TRBV5-1 and TRBJ2-3, with D possibly matching TRBD2 (5 bases). Trimming removed 4 bases from V and 4 bases from J, with 16 bases in between. The length of the CDR3 is 15 residues. Germline V CDR1 and CDR2: SGHRS, YFSETQ. The CDR3 spells CASSIHPGISDTQYF. The CDR3 DNA reads as TGCGCCAGCAGCATCCACCCCGGGATCTCAGATACGCAGTATTTT.

The J gene is TRBJ2-1, the V gene TRBV28; TRBD2 aligns across 8 bases. The trim removed 5 bases at V and 7 bases at J, leaving 4 bases unmatched. The CDR3 is 13 amino acids. Germline CDR1 MDHEN, CDR2 SYDVKM. This CDR3 reads CASSSGSLNEQFF. The CDR3 DNA is TGTGCCAGCAGTAGCGGGAGCTTGAATGAGCAGTTCTTC.

Turning to this clone: At the DNA level, this CDR3 is encoded by other sequences in the same sample as well. The rearrangement joins TRBV3-1 (or the pseudogene TRBV3-2) to TRBJ2-7, with 7 nucleotides matching TRBD1. The V gene's germline CDR1 is LGHDT and CDR2 YNNKEL (reference sequence). V gave up 0 bases and J gave up 6 bases; unmatched junction bases: 8. The CDR3 length is 15 residues. The CDR3 region has the DNA TGTGCCAGCAGCCAAGATCTGGCAGGGGGACGCGAGCAGTACTTC. Protein: CASSQDLAGGREQYF.

Concerning this clone: This same CDR3 is encoded by further DNA sequences in the sample. The chain employs TRBV12-3 or TRBV12-4 and TRBJ1-3; D not certain. This CDR3 comprises 13 residues. V dropped 3 bases and J dropped 3 bases, with 6 bases sitting between them. The CDR3 sequence: CASSFEGGNTIYF. The CDR3, as DNA: TGTGCCAGCAGTTTTGAGGGTGGAAACACCATATATTTT.

The gene calls are TRBV6-5 and TRBJ1-2, with D maybe TRBD1 (5 bases). The CDR3 sequence is 14 residues long. The V end was cut by 2 bases, the J end by 7 bases, with 14 bases between. Germline V lookup: CDR1 MNHEY, CDR2 SVGAGI. The CDR3 here is CASSYGGRGLGYTF. CDR3 sequence (DNA): TGTGCCAGCAGTTACGGGGGGAGGGGACTTGGCTACACCTTC.

The chain links TRBV10-3 to TRBJ1-2, with D hard to call. Germline V CDR1 and CDR2: ENHRY, SYGVKD. The CDR3 runs 14 residues. Trimming took off 6 bases at V and 5 bases at J, with 16 bases between the two ends. CDR3 region: CAISGVREWYGYTF. The CDR3 bases are TGTGCCATCAGCGGGGTAAGAGAATGGTATGGCTACACCTTC.

The chain uses TRBV27 and TRBJ1-5, with TRBD1 matching over 7 bases. V dropped 6 bases and J dropped 7; count of bases not matched to a gene: 6. The CDR3 loop spans 13 amino acids. Germline loops: CDR1 MNHEY, CDR2 SMNVEV (reference sequence). As DNA, the CDR3 is TGTGCCAGCAGGCTAAACAGGGGCCAGCCCCAGCATTTT. This encodes CASRLNRGQPQHF.

The chain links TRBV7-2 to TRBJ1-5; TRBD1 might be the D (6 bases). The germline CDR1 and CDR2 sequences are SGHTA and FQGNSA. V was shortened by 5 bases and J by 11 bases, with 13 bases between the two germline ends. The CDR3 is made up of 12 amino acids. The CDR3: CASSLTGPSQHF. The CDR3 nucleotides read TGTGCCAGCAGCCTTACAGGGCCGTCCCAGCATTTT.

The rearrangement uses TRBV6-1 and TRBJ2-7; the match to TRBD2 covers 8 bases. The CDR3 runs to 17 residues. Germline V gene lookup returns CDR1 MNHNS and CDR2 SASEGT. With V trimmed by 4 bases and J by 5 bases, 16 bases remained unmatched. The CDR3 loop reads CASSAITGAGLADEQYF. The CDR3 bases are TGTGCCAGCAGTGCGATAACGGGGGCAGGACTAGCTGACGAGCAGTACTTC.

The chain couples TRBV7-6 to TRBJ2-1; TRBD2 agrees at 9 bases. Germline CDR1 and CDR2: SGHVS and FNYEAQ. The CDR3 is made up of 16 amino acids. With V trimmed by 4 bases and J by 0 bases, 4 bases remained unmatched. CDR3 in amino acids: CASSSSSGSSYNEQFF. CDR3 DNA sequence: TGTGCCAGCAGCTCCAGTAGCGGGAGCTCCTACAATGAGCAGTTCTTC. Full variable domain (outside the CDR3, taken from reference TRBV7-6 and TRBJ2-1): GAGVSQSPRYKVTKRGQDVALRCDPISGHVSLYWYRQALGQGPEFLTYFNYEAQQDKSGLPNDRFSAERPEGSISTLTIQRTEQRDSAMYRCASSSSSGSSYNEQFFGPGTRLTVL.

The rearrangement joins TRBV14 to TRBJ2-1; 8 bases are shared with TRBD2. There are 17 residues in the CDR3. The J segment lost 9 bases and the V segment lost 0 bases, leaving 13 bases of the junction unmatched. Germline loops: CDR1 SGHDN, CDR2 FVKESK. This CDR3 is CASSQDHGRAFVGEQFF. For the CDR3, the DNA is TGTGCCAGCAGCCAAGATCACGGGAGGGCCTTCGTCGGTGAGCAGTTCTTC.

The gene calls are TRBV23-1 and TRBJ1-2; D not resolved. TRBV23-1 counts as an open reading frame of uncertain function. Deletions cut 4 bases from V and 4 bases from J, with 10 bases between. This CDR3 region has 13 residues. Written as DNA, the CDR3 is TGCGCCAGCAGTCCCAACTCAGGCTATGGCTACACCTTC. Its protein is CASSPNSGYGYTF.